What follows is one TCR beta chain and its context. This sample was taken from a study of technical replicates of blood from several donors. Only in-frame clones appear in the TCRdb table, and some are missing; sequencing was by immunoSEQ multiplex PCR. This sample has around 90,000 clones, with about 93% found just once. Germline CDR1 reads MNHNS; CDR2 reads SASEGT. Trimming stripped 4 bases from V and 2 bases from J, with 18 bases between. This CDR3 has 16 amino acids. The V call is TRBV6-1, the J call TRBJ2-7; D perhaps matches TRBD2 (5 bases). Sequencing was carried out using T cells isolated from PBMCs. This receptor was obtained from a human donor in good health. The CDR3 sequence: CASSGPSGPGAYEQYF. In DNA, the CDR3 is TGTGCCAGCAGTGGACCAAGTGGACCCGGGGCCTACGAGCAGTACTTC.